These 14 T cell receptor beta chains originate from one sample sequenced in a study of beta chain features in type 1 diabetes. All of the isolated RNA was reverse transcribed, so expressed TCRB transcripts were sequenced. The protocol was immunoSEQ multiplex PCR, while the TCRdb copy is restricted to in-frame clones and leaves out a portion. The data contain 130,000 to 150,000 clones, under 11% of them singletons. The sequenced sample was naive CD4+ T cells from blood. These receptors all stem from a man younger than 30 in good health.

This sequence joins TRBV28 and TRBJ2-5, with 9 bases aligning to TRBD2. The CDR3 is 15 residues long. Per the germline V gene, CDR1 is MDHEN and CDR2 is SYDVKM. Trimming cost V 3 bases and J 5 bases; bases outside gene matches: 7. The CDR3 DNA reads TGTGCCAGCAGTTTGGCGGCTAGCGGGGAGGAGACCCAGTACTTC. It specifies CASSLAASGEETQYF.

This clone was detected a few times. J is TRBJ2-5 and V is TRBV5-1; D ambiguous. Per germline, CDR1 SGHRS and CDR2 YFSETQ. The CDR3 contains 12 residues. V was trimmed by 1 base and J by 2 bases, leaving 3 bases between them. Here the CDR3 reads CASSLQQETQYF. The CDR3 region has the DNA TGCGCCAGCAGCTTGCAACAAGAGACCCAGTACTTC.

CDR3 sequence: CASSRRDRGLSYGYTF. For the CDR3, the DNA is TGTGCCAGCAGCCGACGAGACAGGGGGCTTAGCTATGGCTACACCTTC. J is TRBJ1-2 and V is TRBV6-6, with TRBD1 matching over 10 bases. Germline trimming cut 6 bases from V and 4 bases from J; bases unmatched to any gene: 11. The V gene's germline CDR1 is MNHNY and CDR2 SVGAGI (reference sequence). CDR3 length: 16 amino acids.

The chain recombines TRBV29-1 with TRBJ1-2, with D possibly TRBD1 on 6 matching bases. Trimming stripped 6 bases from V and 0 bases from J, with 11 bases between. The germline CDR1 and CDR2 sequences are SQVTM and ANQGSEA. This CDR3 region has 13 residues. The CDR3 bases are TGCAGCGTGTGGACAGACACTAACTATGGCTACACCTTC. Translating it yields CSVWTDTNYGYTF.

This clone was seen many times. The chain carries TRBV29-1 and TRBJ2-5, with D perhaps matching TRBD1 (5 bases). The CDR3 loop spans 14 amino acids. V gave up 3 bases and J gave up 1 base, with 12 bases separating them. Germline CDR1 and CDR2: SQVTM and ANQGSEA. The CDR3 DNA follows: TGCAGCGTTGACCGCGCGACAGCCCAAGAGACCCAGTACTTC. Its translation is CSVDRATAQETQYF.

This clone was picked up a small number of times. The chain links TRBV7-8 to TRBJ1-2, with D maybe TRBD1 (6 bases). The V end lost 1 base, the J end lost 6 bases, and 12 bases lay between the germline ends. The germline V gene has CDR1 SGHVS and CDR2 FQNEAQ. The CDR3 contains 14 residues. CDR3 residues: CASSLVGGAHGYTF. In nucleotides, the CDR3 is TGTGCCAGCAGCTTAGTGGGGGGGGCGCATGGCTACACCTTC.

Notes on this clone: The junction departs from germline at one end; a sequencing error may be responsible. The chain is built from TRBV19 and TRBJ2-2; a possible D gene is TRBD1 (5 bases). The CDR3 has 15 residues. From germline, CDR1 is LNHDA and CDR2 SQIVND (reference sequence). The CDR3 is CASSILGANTGELFF. The CDR3 DNA follows: TGTGCCAGTAGTATATTAGGGGCGAATACCGGGGAGCTGTTTTTT.

This clone was recorded many times. The V call is TRBV18, the J call TRBJ2-1, with D hard to call. Germline CDR1 and CDR2: KGHSH and LQKENI. The CDR3 contains 12 residues. V gave up 4 bases and J gave up 8 bases, with 9 bases separating them. The CDR3: CASSRSRDEQFF. The CDR3 DNA sequence: TGTGCCAGCTCACGGAGCCGTGATGAGCAGTTCTTC. The full variable domain, completed using reference TRBV18 and TRBJ2-1, is NAGVMQNPRHLVRRRGQEARLRCSPMKGHSHVYWYRQLPEEGLKFMVYLQKENIIDESGMPKERFSAEFPKEGPSILRIQQVVRGDSAAYFCASSRSRDEQFFGPGTRLTVL.

The rearrangement uses TRBV9 and TRBJ1-3; 7 positions match TRBD1. Per the germline V gene, CDR1 is SGDLS and CDR2 is YYNGEE. The junction had 3 bases not matched to a gene; V was cut back by 3 bases and J by 0 bases. The CDR3 length is 15 residues. The CDR3 coding sequence is TGTGCCAGCAGCGCGACAGGGTTCTCTGGAAACACCATATATTTT. Translation: CASSATGFSGNTIYF. Based on the CDR3 plus reference TRBV9 and TRBJ1-3, the full variable domain is DSGVTQTPKHLITATGQRVTLRCSPRSGDLSVYWYQQSLDQGLQFLIQYYNGEERAKGNILERFSAQQFPDLHSELNLSSLELGDSALYFCASSATGFSGNTIYFGEGSWLTVV.

This clone was picked up a small number of times. The chain joins TRBV19 to TRBJ2-5; TRBD2 matches 10 bases. V shed 5 bases and J 5 bases; nucleotides not matched to a gene: 5. There are 14 residues in the CDR3. Germline CDR1 reads LNHDA; CDR2 reads SQIVND (reference sequence). The CDR3 region is CASSVAGGRETQYF. CDR3 coding DNA: TGTGCCAGTAGTGTAGCGGGGGGAAGGGAGACCCAGTACTTC. The full variable domain, completed using reference TRBV19 and TRBJ2-5, is DGGITQSPKYLFRKEGQNVTLSCEQNLNHDAMYWYRQDPGQGLRLIYYSQIVNDFQKGDIAEGYSVSREKKESFPLTVTSAQKNPTAFYLCASSVAGGRETQYFGPGTRLLVL.

V is TRBV29-1 and J is TRBJ2-3; TRBD1 matches at 9 bases. Per the germline V gene, CDR1 is SQVTM and CDR2 is ANQGSEA. The trim removed 8 bases at V and 2 bases at J, leaving 8 bases unmatched. This CDR3 is 14 amino acids long. CDR3 nucleotide sequence: TGCAGCATCCGAGGGACAGGGACCACAGATACGCAGTATTTT. Translating it yields CSIRGTGTTDTQYF.

This clone was counted a few times. V gene TRBV2 combines with J gene TRBJ2-2; TRBD2 agrees at 10 bases. The CDR3 runs to 15 residues. The germline CDR1 and CDR2 sequences are SNHLY and FYNNEI. J gave up 4 bases and V 4 bases, and 3 bases lay outside the gene matches. CDR3 coding DNA: TGTGCCAGCAGTGGCCAGCGGGGGGGCACCGGGGAGCTGTTTTTT. It codes for CASSGQRGGTGELFF.

This chain links TRBV7-2 with TRBJ1-2; 8 nucleotides line up with TRBD1. The CDR3 extends over 16 amino acids. V shed 5 bases and J 8 bases; nucleotides not matched to a gene: 16. The V gene's germline CDR1 is SGHTA and CDR2 FQGNSA. The CDR3 protein is CASSGARAGGAWGYTF. DNA for the CDR3: TGTGCCAGCAGCGGGGCCAGGGCAGGGGGCGCGTGGGGCTACACCTTC.

The chain recombines TRBV18 with TRBJ1-3, with TRBD1 matching over 7 bases. The CDR3 sequence is 16 residues long. In germline, CDR1 is KGHSH, CDR2 LQKENI. V was pared by 0 bases and J by 2 bases, with 4 bases of the junction left unmatched. The CDR3 spells CASSPPKGAPGNTIYF. In nucleotides, the CDR3 is TGTGCCAGCTCACCACCGAAGGGGGCACCTGGAAACACCATATATTTT.